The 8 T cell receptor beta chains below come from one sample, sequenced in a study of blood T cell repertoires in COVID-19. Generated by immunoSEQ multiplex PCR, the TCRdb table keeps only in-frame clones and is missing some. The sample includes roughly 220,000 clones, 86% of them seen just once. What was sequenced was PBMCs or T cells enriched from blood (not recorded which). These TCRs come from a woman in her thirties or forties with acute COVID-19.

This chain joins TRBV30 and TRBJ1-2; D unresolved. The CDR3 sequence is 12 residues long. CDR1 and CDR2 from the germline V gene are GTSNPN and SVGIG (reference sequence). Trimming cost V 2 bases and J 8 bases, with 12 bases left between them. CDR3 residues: CAWSPGPMGYTF. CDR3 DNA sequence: TGTGCCTGGAGTCCAGGTCCCATGGGCTACACCTTC.

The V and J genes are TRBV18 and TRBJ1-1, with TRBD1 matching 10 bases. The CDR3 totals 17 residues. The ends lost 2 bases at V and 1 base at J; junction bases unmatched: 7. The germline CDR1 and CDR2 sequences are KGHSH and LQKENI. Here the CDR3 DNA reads TGTGCCAGCTCACCAAGACAGGGGGCTGCCGGGAACACTGAAGCTTTCTTT. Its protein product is CASSPRQGAAGNTEAFF.

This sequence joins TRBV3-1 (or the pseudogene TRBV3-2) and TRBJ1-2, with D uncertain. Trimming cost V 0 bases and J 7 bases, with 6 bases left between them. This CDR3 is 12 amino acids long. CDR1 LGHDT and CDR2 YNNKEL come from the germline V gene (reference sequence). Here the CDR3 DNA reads TGTGCCAGCAGCCAAGATTGGGCTGGCTACACCTTC. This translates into CASSQDWAGYTF.

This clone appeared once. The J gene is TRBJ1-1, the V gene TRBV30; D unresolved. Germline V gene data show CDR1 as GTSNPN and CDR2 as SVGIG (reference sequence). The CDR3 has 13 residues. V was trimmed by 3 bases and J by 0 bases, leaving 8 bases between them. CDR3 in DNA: TGTGCCTGGAGCCCAACATTGAACACTGAAGCTTTCTTT. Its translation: CAWSPTLNTEAFF.

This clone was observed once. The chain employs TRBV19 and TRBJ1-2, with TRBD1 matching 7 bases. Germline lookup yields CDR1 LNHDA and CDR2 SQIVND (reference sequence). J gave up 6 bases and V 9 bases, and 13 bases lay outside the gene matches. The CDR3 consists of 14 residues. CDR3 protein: CASLSLRDSDGYTF. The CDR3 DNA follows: TGTGCCAGCCTTAGCCTCCGGGACAGTGATGGCTACACCTTC.

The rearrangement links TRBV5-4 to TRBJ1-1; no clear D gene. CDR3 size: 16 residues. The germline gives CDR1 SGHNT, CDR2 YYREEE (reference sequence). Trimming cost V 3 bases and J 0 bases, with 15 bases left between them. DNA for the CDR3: TGTGCCAGCAGCTCGACGTGGCAAGCGATGAACACTGAAGCTTTCTTT. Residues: CASSSTWQAMNTEAFF.

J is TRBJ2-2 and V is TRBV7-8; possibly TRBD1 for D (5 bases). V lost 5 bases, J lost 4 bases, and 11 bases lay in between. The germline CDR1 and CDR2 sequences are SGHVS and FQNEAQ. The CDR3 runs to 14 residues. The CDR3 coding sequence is TGTGCCAGCAGCCCCGACAGATTCACCGGGGAGCTGTTTTTT. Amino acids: CASSPDRFTGELFF.

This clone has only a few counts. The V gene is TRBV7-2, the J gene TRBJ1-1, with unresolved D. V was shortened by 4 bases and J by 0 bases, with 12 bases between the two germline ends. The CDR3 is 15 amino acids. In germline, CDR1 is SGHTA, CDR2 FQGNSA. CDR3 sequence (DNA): TGTGCCAGCAGCTCTTCCCAGACATTGAACACTGAAGCTTTCTTT. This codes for CASSSSQTLNTEAFF.